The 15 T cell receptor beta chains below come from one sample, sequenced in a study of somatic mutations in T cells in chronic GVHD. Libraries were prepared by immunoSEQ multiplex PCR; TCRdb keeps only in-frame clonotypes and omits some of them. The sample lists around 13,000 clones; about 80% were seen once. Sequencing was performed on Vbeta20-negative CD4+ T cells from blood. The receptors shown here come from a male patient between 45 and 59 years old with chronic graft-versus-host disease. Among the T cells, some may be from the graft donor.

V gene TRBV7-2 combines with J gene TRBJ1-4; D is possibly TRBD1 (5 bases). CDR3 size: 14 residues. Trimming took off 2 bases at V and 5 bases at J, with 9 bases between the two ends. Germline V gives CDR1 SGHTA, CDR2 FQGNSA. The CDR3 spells CASSLNRGNEKLFF. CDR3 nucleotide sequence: TGTGCCAGCAGCTTAAATCGGGGGAATGAAAAACTGTTTTTT.

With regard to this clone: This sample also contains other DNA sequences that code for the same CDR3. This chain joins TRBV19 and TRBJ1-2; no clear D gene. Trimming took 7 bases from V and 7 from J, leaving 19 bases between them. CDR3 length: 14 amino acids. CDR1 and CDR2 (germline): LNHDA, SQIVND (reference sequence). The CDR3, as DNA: TGTGCCAGTACTATCGGAATCTGGGAGGGTGGCTACACCTTC. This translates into CASTIGIWEGGYTF.

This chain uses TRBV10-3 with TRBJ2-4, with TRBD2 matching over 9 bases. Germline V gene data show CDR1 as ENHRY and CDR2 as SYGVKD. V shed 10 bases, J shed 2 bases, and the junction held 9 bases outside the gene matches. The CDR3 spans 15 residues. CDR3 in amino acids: CATTGGGASKNIQYF. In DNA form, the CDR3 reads TGTGCCACCACCGGCGGGGGGGCGTCCAAAAACATTCAGTACTTC.

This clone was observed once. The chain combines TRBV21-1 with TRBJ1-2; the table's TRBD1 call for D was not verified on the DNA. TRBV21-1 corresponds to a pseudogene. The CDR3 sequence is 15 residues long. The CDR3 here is CASSPLSRLDYGYTF. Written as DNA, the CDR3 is TGTGCCAGCAGCCCCTTATCCAGGTTGGACTATGGCTACACCTTC.

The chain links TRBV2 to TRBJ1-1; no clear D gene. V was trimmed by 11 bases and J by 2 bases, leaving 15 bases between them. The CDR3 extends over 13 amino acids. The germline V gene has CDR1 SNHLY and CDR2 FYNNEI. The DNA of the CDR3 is TGTGCCGGATACTTGGAGGTAAACACTGAAGCTTTCTTT. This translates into CAGYLEVNTEAFF.

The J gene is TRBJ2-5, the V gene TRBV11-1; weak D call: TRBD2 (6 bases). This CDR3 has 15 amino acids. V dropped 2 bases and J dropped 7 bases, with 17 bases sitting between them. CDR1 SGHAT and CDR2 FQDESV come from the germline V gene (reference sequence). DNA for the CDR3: TGTGCCAGCAGCTTAAGAGAAGGGTGGGGAGGGACCCAGTACTTC. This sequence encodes CASSLREGWGGTQYF.

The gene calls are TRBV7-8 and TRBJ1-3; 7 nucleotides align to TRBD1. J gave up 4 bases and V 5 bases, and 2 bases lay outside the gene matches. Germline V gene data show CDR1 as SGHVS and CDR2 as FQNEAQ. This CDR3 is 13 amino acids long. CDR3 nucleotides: TGTGCCAGCAGCGCGGGACAGGGAAACACCATATATTTT. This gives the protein CASSAGQGNTIYF.

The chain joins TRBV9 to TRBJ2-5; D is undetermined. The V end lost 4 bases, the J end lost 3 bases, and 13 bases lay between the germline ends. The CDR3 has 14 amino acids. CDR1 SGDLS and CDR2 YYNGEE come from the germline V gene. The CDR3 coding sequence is TGTGCCAGCAGCCTATCGGGTCCCGAAGAGACCCAGTACTTC. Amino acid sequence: CASSLSGPEETQYF.

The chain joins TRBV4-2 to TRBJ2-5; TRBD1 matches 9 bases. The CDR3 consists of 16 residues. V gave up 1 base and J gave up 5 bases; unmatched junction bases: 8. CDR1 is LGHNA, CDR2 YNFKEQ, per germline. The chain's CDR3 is CASSQALTGGLETQYF. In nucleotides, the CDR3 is TGTGCCAGCAGCCAAGCCCTGACAGGGGGGCTGGAGACCCAGTACTTC.

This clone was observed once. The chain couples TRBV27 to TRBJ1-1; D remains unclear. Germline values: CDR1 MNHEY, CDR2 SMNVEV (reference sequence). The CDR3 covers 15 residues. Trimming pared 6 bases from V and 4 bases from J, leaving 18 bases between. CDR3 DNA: TGTGCCAGCAGCCCGAGAACTATAAGTGGCACTGAAGCTTTCTTT. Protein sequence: CASSPRTISGTEAFF.

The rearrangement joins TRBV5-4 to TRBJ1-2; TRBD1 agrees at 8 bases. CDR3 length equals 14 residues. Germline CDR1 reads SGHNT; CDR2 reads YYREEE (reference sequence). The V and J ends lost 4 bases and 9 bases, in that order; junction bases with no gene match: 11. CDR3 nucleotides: TGTGCCAGCAGCGTCACAGGGGGTGGCAATCGCTACACCTTC. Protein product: CASSVTGGGNRYTF.

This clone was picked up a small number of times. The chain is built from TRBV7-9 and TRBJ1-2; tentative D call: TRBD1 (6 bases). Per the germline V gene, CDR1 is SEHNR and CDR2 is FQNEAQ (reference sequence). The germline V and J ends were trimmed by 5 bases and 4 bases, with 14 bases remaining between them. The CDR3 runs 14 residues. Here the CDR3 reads CASSRLTGSYGYTF. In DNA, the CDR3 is TGTGCCAGCAGCCGATTAACAGGGAGCTATGGCTACACCTTC.

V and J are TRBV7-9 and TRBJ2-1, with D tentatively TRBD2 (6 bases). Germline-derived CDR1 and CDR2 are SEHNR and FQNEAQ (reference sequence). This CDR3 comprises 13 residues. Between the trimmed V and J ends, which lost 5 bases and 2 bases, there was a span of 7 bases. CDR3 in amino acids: CASSGGTYNEQFF. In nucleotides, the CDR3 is TGTGCCAGCAGCGGCGGGACCTACAATGAGCAGTTCTTC. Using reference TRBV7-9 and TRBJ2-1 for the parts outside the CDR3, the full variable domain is DTGVSQNPRHKITKRGQNVTFRCDPISEHNRLYWYRQTLGQGPEFLTYFQNEAQLEKSRLLSDRFSAERPKGSFSTLEIQRTEQGDSAMYLCASSGGTYNEQFFGPGTRLTVL.

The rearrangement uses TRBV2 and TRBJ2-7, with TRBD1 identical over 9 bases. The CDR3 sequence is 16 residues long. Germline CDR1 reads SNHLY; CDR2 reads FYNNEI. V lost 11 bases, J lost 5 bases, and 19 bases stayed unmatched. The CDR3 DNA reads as TGTGCCTGCACTCCCCAGTGGGGACAGGGAAGGAACGAGCAGTACTTC. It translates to CACTPQWGQGRNEQYF.

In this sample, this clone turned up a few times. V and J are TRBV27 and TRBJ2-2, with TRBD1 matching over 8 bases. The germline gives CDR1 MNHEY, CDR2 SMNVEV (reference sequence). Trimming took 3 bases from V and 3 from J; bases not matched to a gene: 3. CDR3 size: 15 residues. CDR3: CASSFGDRYTGELFF. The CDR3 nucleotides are TGTGCCAGCAGTTTCGGGGACAGGTACACCGGGGAGCTGTTTTTT.